The 27 T cell receptor beta chains presented below share a single source sample, sequenced in a study of cytomegalovirus exposure and HLA in healthy donors. PCR was performed using 60 Vbeta and 13 Jbeta primers. TCRdb keeps only in-frame clones here, not all; method: immunoSEQ multiplex PCR. The sample lists about 190,000 clones, approximately 80% occurring once. Material for sequencing was PBMCs. The receptors derive from a woman younger than 45 in good health and CMV-seropositive.

The chain links TRBV11-2 to TRBJ2-7; TRBD2 matches at 7 bases. This CDR3 has 15 amino acids. Germline V gene lookup returns CDR1 SGHAT and CDR2 FQNNGV. Trimming removed 0 bases from V and 2 bases from J; junction bases left unmatched: 4. The CDR3, as DNA: TGTGCCAGCAGCTTAGAGGGGGGGTCGACCTACGAGCAGTACTTC. Its protein is CASSLEGGSTYEQYF.

This clone was recorded a few times. The chain links TRBV9 to TRBJ1-4; 8 bases line up with TRBD1. Per the germline V gene, CDR1 is SGDLS and CDR2 is YYNGEE. After removal of 2 bases from V and 6 bases from J, the junction contained 6 bases not matched to a gene. The CDR3 covers 15 residues. As DNA, the CDR3 is TGTGCCAGCAGCGTTACAGGGGGAAAAGATGAAAAACTGTTTTTT. As protein: CASSVTGGKDEKLFF.

The V gene is TRBV19, the J gene TRBJ1-2; the D gene is possibly TRBD1 (5 bases). Trimming stripped 4 bases from V and 8 bases from J, with 20 bases between. This CDR3 has 15 residues. CDR1 is LNHDA and CDR2 is SQIVND in the germline V gene (reference sequence). As DNA, the CDR3 is TGTGCCAGTAGTACCCGCCGAGTTGGAGGGGAAGGCTACACCTTC. It codes for CASSTRRVGGEGYTF.

In this sample, this clone turned up a few times. The rearrangement uses TRBV28 and TRBJ2-2; TRBD1 matches at 10 bases. With V trimmed by 2 bases and J by 3 bases, 3 bases remained unmatched. Germline assignment: CDR1 MDHEN and CDR2 SYDVKM. The CDR3 runs to 16 residues. The CDR3 DNA reads as TGTGCCAGCAGTTTACCGGGACAGGGGTACACCGGGGAGCTGTTTTTT. It translates to CASSLPGQGYTGELFF.

The rearrangement joins TRBV20-1 to TRBJ2-7; D remains ambiguous. The CDR3 covers 11 residues. Germline CDR1 and CDR2: DFQATT and SNEGSKA (reference sequence). The germline V and J ends were trimmed by 6 bases and 3 bases, with 9 bases remaining between them. CDR3 amino acids: CSASDIYEQYF. DNA of the CDR3: TGCAGTGCCTCAGACATCTACGAGCAGTACTTC.

This clone was seen a few times. CDR3 loop: CASSLADAGANTGELFF. Written as DNA, the CDR3 is TGTGCCAGCAGTTTAGCTGACGCGGGGGCGAACACCGGGGAGCTGTTTTTT. The chain combines TRBV28 with TRBJ2-2; 7 nucleotides match TRBD2. Germline V gives CDR1 MDHEN, CDR2 SYDVKM. CDR3 length equals 17 residues. V trimming: 2 bases; J trimming: 0 bases; junction bases outside the gene matches: 6.

Notes on this clone: The identical CDR3 is also encoded by other nucleotide sequences in the sample. The V gene is TRBV29-1, the J gene TRBJ2-7, with D possibly TRBD2 on 6 matching bases. This CDR3 has 13 amino acids. Trimming removed 4 bases from V and 4 bases from J, with 14 bases in between. CDR1 SQVTM and CDR2 ANQGSEA come from the germline V gene. CDR3 DNA sequence: TGCAGCGTTGGGGGGACTGAAACTTACGAGCAGTACTTC. It specifies CSVGGTETYEQYF.

The chain combines TRBV6-1 with TRBJ2-7, with TRBD1 identical over 7 bases. CDR1 is MNHNS, CDR2 SASEGT, per germline. V trimming: 8 bases; J trimming: 0 bases; junction bases outside the gene matches: 7. The CDR3 length is 14 residues. This CDR3 is CASSETGPSYEQYF. CDR3 DNA sequence: TGTGCCAGCTCAGAGACAGGGCCCTCCTACGAGCAGTACTTC.

This clone has more than one count but fewer than ten. The V call is TRBV4-1, the J call TRBJ1-2; 9 bases fit TRBD1. Losses at the gene ends were 1 base for V and 3 bases for J; bases not matched to a gene: 3. CDR1 MGHRA and CDR2 YSYEKL come from the germline V gene. This CDR3 spans 15 amino acids. CDR3 nucleotide sequence: TGCGCCAGCAGCCAAGGGGACAGGGAGGACTATGGCTACACCTTC. This codes for CASSQGDREDYGYTF.

The genes are TRBV7-9 and TRBJ2-1; 10 positions match TRBD2. In germline, CDR1 is SEHNR, CDR2 FQNEAQ (reference sequence). V was clipped by 5 bases and J by 6 bases; unmatched bases: 13. The CDR3 covers 17 residues. For the CDR3, the DNA is TGTGCCAGCAGCCCCCCGGGGCTAGCGGGGGCCTCCAATGAGCAGTTCTTC. This translates into CASSPPGLAGASNEQFF.

Points on this clone: The same CDR3 can be traced to other DNA sequences in this sample. The chain carries TRBV6-5 and TRBJ2-1; 11 nucleotides match TRBD2. Per the germline V gene, CDR1 is MNHEY and CDR2 is SVGAGI. J gave up 9 bases and V 2 bases, and 9 bases lay outside the gene matches. The CDR3 spans 16 residues. The CDR3: CASSYSSGRASGEQFF. The CDR3 DNA follows: TGTGCCAGCAGTTACAGTAGCGGGAGGGCTTCGGGTGAGCAGTTCTTC.

The rearrangement links TRBV29-1 to TRBJ2-5; TRBD1 matches at 9 bases. The CDR3 has 13 amino acids. CDR1 and CDR2 from the germline V gene are SQVTM and ANQGSEA. The V gene end was trimmed by 8 bases and the J gene end by 1 base; junction bases not matched to a gene: 5. The CDR3 sequence is CSTRQGGQETQYF. In DNA form, the CDR3 reads TGCAGCACCAGACAGGGGGGCCAAGAGACCCAGTACTTC.

This chain uses TRBV30 with TRBJ2-3, with 10 nucleotides matching TRBD2. The CDR3 has 15 residues. V lost 2 bases, J lost 5 bases, and 7 bases stayed unmatched. Germline assignment: CDR1 GTSNPN and CDR2 SVGIG (reference sequence). The CDR3 bases are TGTGCCTGGAGTCGGACTAGCGGACATAAAGATACGCAGTATTTT. It specifies CAWSRTSGHKDTQYF.

The count of this clone is one. The genes are TRBV4-1 and TRBJ2-1, with D maybe TRBD2 (6 bases). Trimming stripped 8 bases from V and 5 bases from J, with 19 bases between. The CDR3 is 15 residues long. Per germline, CDR1 MGHRA and CDR2 YSYEKL. CDR3 region: CASGRGPGTHNEQFF. The CDR3 nucleotides read TGCGCCAGCGGGCGGGGCCCCGGCACCCACAATGAGCAGTTCTTC.

This clone has just a few counts. The genes are TRBV5-1 and TRBJ2-4; 8 bases agree with TRBD1. Trimming cost V 5 bases and J 0 bases; bases outside gene matches: 13. The CDR3 has 18 amino acids. CDR1 SGHRS and CDR2 YFSETQ come from the germline V gene. The CDR3 loop is CASSLTTGDLLAKNIQYF. In DNA form, the CDR3 reads TGCGCCAGCAGTCTCACGACAGGGGACCTACTAGCCAAAAACATTCAGTACTTC.

The rearrangement links TRBV30 to TRBJ2-2; no reliable D call. CDR3 size: 14 residues. Germline values: CDR1 GTSNPN, CDR2 SVGIG (reference sequence). Trimming took 2 bases from V and 1 from J, leaving 8 bases between them. The CDR3 spells CAWSLSRNTGELFF. The CDR3 bases are TGTGCCTGGAGTCTTAGCAGGAACACCGGGGAGCTGTTTTTT.

The rearrangement joins TRBV5-1 to TRBJ2-7; weak D call: TRBD1 (5 bases). This CDR3 comprises 14 residues. V dropped 0 bases and J dropped 6 bases, with 13 bases sitting between them. Germline-derived CDR1 and CDR2 are SGHRS and YFSETQ. The chain's CDR3 is CASSLEAGLSEQYF. DNA of the CDR3: TGCGCCAGCAGCTTGGAAGCAGGGCTCAGCGAGCAGTACTTC.

The chain carries TRBV6-6 and TRBJ2-5; tentative D call: TRBD2 (6 bases). Trimming took off 2 bases at V and 5 bases at J, with 12 bases between the two ends. The CDR3 is 14 amino acids. Germline V gene data show CDR1 as MNHNY and CDR2 as SVGAGI (reference sequence). DNA of the CDR3: TGTGCCAGCAGTTACACGGGGAGGTGGGAGACCCAGTACTTC. Translating it yields CASSYTGRWETQYF.

This clone was seen only once. The chain recombines TRBV29-1 with TRBJ2-5; D might be TRBD2 (7 bases). Germline CDR1 SQVTM, CDR2 ANQGSEA. The ends were cut back, 7 bases at V and 5 bases at J, with 14 bases in the middle. The CDR3 loop spans 12 amino acids. The CDR3 DNA sequence: TGCAGCGGGGGGGGGCAGAGGGAGACCCAGTACTTC. Translated, it gives CSGGGQRETQYF.

The J gene is TRBJ1-1, the V gene TRBV30; 9 bases are a match to TRBD1. The CDR3 length is 14 residues. The V and J ends lost 0 bases and 1 base, in that order; junction bases with no gene match: 0. Germline CDR1 GTSNPN, CDR2 SVGIG (reference sequence). The CDR3 coding sequence is TGTGCCTGGAGTGTGGGACAGGGGAACACTGAAGCTTTCTTT. Protein sequence: CAWSVGQGNTEAFF. Looking up the rest from reference TRBV30 and TRBJ1-1 gives the full variable domain: SQTIHQWPATLVQPVGSPLSLECTVEGTSNPNLYWYRQAAGRGLQLLFYSVGIGQISSEVPQNLSASRPQDRQFILSSKKLLLSDSGFYLCAWSVGQGNTEAFFGQGTRLTVV.

The V and J genes are TRBV19 and TRBJ2-6, with D possibly matching TRBD2 (5 bases). The CDR3 runs 15 residues. Germline values: CDR1 LNHDA, CDR2 SQIVND (reference sequence). The ends were cut back, 7 bases at V and 0 bases at J, with 10 bases in the middle. As DNA, the CDR3 is TGTGCCAGTAAGGACGGGATCTCTGGGGCCAACGTCCTGACTTTC. This gives the protein CASKDGISGANVLTF.

The chain joins TRBV5-5 to TRBJ1-5, with 9 bases matching TRBD1. The CDR3 has 18 residues. In germline, CDR1 is SGHKS, CDR2 YYEKEE (reference sequence). Germline trimming cut 4 bases from V and 0 bases from J; bases unmatched to any gene: 11. The CDR3 DNA is TGTGCCAGCAGCCCGTGGACAGGGGACCAATATAGCAATCAGCCCCAGCATTTT. It codes for CASSPWTGDQYSNQPQHF.

This clone was found once. This chain joins TRBV27 and TRBJ2-1; TRBD1 is a possible D gene (5 bases). Germline V CDR1 and CDR2: MNHEY, SMNVEV (reference sequence). Trimming shortened V by 6 bases and J by 5 bases, and 11 bases separated the two germline ends. CDR3 length: 13 amino acids. CDR3 sequence: CASSLTEDNEQFF. CDR3 DNA: TGTGCCAGCAGCCTGACAGAAGACAATGAGCAGTTCTTC.

This chain joins TRBV5-1 and TRBJ2-5; TRBD2 matches 13 bases. Germline V CDR1 and CDR2: SGHRS, YFSETQ. The CDR3 totals 16 residues. With 0 bases clipped from V and 2 bases from J, the junction kept 1 base outside the gene matches. CDR3 in DNA: TGCGCCAGCAGCTTGGGGACTAGCGGGGGTCAAGAGACCCAGTACTTC. This gives the protein CASSLGTSGGQETQYF. The whole variable domain, remainder taken from reference TRBV5-1 and TRBJ2-5, is KAGVTQTPRYLIKTRGQQVTLSCSPISGHRSVSWYQQTPGQGLQFLFEYFSETQRNKGNFPGRFSGRQFSNSRSEMNVSTLELGDSALYLCASSLGTSGGQETQYFGPGTRLLVL.

This chain connects TRBV28 to TRBJ1-1; possible D gene TRBD1, 5 bases. The CDR3 spans 16 residues. Germline V lookup: CDR1 MDHEN, CDR2 SYDVKM. With 3 bases removed from V and 4 bases from J, the gap between germline ends came to 18 bases. The CDR3 is CASSLGRGSWGTEAFF. In nucleotides, the CDR3 is TGTGCCAGCAGTTTGGGGAGGGGTTCTTGGGGCACTGAAGCTTTCTTT.

The chain couples TRBV11-2 to TRBJ2-5; D gene unclear. The J call could be wrong; TRBJ2-7 is a better fit for the DNA end. The CDR3 runs 15 residues. Germline V lookup: CDR1 SGHAT, CDR2 FQNNGV. The CDR3 sequence is CASSLVAPPPYEQYF. In DNA form, the CDR3 reads TGTGCCAGCAGCTTAGTAGCCCCGCCCCCCTACGAGCAGTACTTC.

This clone was seen more than once but under ten times. The chain has TRBV14 and TRBJ1-2; D remains unclear. The CDR3 totals 15 residues. V gave up 5 bases and J gave up 4 bases, with 17 bases separating them. CDR1 and CDR2 (germline): SGHDN, FVKESK. CDR3 amino acids: CASSRRLPFSYGYTF. DNA for the CDR3: TGTGCCAGCAGCAGACGACTTCCGTTTAGCTATGGCTACACCTTC.